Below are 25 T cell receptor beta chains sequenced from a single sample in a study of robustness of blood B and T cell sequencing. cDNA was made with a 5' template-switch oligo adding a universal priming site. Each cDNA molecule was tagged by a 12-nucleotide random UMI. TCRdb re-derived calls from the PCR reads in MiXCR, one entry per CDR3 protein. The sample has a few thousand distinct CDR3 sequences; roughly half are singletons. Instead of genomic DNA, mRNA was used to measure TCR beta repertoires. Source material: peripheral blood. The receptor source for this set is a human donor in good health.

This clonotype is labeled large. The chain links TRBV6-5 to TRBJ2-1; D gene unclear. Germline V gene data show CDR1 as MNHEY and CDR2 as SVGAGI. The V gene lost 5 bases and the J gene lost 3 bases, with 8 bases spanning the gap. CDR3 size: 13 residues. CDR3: CASSDTDYNEQFF. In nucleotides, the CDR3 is TGTGCCAGCAGTGACACAGACTACAATGAGCAGTTCTTC.

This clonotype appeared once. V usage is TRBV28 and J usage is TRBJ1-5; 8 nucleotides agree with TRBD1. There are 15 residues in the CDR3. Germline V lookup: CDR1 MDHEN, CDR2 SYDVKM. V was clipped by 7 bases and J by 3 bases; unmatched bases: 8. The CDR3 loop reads CASKSRDRYNQPQHF. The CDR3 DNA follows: TGTGCCAGCAAGTCCCGGGACAGGTACAATCAGCCCCAGCATTTT.

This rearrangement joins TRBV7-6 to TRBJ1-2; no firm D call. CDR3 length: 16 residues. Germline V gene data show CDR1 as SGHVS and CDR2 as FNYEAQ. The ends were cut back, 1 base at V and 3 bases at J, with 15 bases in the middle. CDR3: CASSLETGRSDYGYTF. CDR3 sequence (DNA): TGTGCCAGCAGCTTAGAGACGGGGAGGTCTGACTATGGCTACACCTTC. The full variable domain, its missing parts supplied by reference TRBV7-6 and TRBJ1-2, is GAGVSQSPRYKVTKRGQDVALRCDPISGHVSLYWYRQALGQGPEFLTYFNYEAQQDKSGLPNDRFSAERPEGSISTLTIQRTEQRDSAMYRCASSLETGRSDYGYTFGSGTRLTVV.

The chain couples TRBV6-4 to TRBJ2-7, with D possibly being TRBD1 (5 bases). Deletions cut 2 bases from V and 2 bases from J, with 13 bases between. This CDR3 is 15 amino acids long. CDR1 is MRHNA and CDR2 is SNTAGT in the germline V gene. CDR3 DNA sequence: TGTGCCAGCAGTGACGGGGCAGATTTCACCTACGAGCAGTACTTC. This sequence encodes CASSDGADFTYEQYF.

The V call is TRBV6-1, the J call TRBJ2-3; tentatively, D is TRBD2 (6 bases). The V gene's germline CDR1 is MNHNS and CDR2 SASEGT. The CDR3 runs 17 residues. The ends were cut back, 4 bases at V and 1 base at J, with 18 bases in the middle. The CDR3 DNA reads TGTGCCAGCAGTGCCTCAGTTGGGGGGTCCCGCACAGATACGCAGTATTTT. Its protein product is CASSASVGGSRTDTQYF.

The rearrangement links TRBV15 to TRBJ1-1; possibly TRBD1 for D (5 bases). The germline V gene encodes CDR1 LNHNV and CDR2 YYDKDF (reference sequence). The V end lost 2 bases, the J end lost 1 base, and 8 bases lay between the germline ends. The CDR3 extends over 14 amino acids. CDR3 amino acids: CATSRQGGNTEAFF. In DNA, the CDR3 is TGTGCCACCAGCAGACAGGGCGGGAACACTGAAGCTTTCTTT.

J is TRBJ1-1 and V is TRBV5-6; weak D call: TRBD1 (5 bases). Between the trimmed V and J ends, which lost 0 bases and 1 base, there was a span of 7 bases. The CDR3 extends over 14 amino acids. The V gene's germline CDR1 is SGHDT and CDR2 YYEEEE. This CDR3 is CASSLDRPNTEAFF. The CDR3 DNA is TGTGCCAGCAGCTTGGACAGGCCGAACACTGAAGCTTTCTTT.

CDR3 sequence: CAWSGQGYQPQHF. The CDR3 DNA sequence: TGTGCCTGGAGTGGACAGGGGTATCAGCCCCAGCATTTT. The V and J genes are TRBV30 and TRBJ1-5; TRBD1 matches 8 bases. The CDR3 is 13 residues long. J lost 5 bases, V lost 1 base, and 1 base had no gene match. In germline, CDR1 is GTSNPN, CDR2 SVGIG (reference sequence).

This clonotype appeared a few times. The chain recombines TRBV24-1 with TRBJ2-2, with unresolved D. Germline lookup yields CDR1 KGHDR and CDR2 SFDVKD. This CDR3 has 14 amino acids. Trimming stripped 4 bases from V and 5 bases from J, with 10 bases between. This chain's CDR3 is CATSEVERTGELFF. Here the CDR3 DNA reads TGTGCCACCAGTGAAGTGGAGAGGACCGGGGAGCTGTTTTTT.

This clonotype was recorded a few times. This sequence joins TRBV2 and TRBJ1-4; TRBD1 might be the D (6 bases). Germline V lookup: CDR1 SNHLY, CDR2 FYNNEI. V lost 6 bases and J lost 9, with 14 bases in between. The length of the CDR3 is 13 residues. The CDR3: CASRGQGSQKLFF. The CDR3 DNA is TGTGCCAGCAGGGGGCAGGGGAGTCAAAAACTGTTTTTT.

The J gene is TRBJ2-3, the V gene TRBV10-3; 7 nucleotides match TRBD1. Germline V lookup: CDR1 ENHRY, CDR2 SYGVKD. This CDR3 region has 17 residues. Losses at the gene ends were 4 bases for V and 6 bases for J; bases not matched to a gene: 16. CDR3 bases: TGTGCCATCAGTGCGGGGACAGCGGCCTCCGTTCTTGATACGCAGTATTTT. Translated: CAISAGTAASVLDTQYF.

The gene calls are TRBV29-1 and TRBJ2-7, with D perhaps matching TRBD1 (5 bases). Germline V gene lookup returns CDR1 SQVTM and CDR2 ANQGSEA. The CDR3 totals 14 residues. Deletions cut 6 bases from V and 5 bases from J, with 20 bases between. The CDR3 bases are TGCAGCGTCATAAGGGGAACCAGGTTGAACGAGCAGTACTTC. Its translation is CSVIRGTRLNEQYF.

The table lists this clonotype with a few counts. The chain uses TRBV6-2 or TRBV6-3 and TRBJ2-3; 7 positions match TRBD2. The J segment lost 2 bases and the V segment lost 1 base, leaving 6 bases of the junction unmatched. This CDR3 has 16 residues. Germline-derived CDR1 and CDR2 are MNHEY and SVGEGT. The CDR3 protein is CASSYWAGRDTDTQYF. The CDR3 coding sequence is TGTGCCAGCAGTTACTGGGCAGGGAGGGACACAGATACGCAGTATTTT.

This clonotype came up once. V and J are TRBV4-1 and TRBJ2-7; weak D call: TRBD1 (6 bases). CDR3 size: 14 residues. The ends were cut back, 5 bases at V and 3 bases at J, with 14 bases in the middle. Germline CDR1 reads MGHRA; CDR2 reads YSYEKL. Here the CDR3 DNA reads TGCGCCAGCAGCACCCGGGACAACGACTACGAGCAGTACTTC. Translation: CASSTRDNDYEQYF.

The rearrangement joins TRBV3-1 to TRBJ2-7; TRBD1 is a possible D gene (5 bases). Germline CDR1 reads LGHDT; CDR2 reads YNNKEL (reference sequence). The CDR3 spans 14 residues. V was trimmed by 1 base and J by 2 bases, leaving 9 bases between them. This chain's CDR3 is CASSQVMTAYEQYF. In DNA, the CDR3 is TGTGCCAGCAGCCAAGTTATGACAGCCTACGAGCAGTACTTC.

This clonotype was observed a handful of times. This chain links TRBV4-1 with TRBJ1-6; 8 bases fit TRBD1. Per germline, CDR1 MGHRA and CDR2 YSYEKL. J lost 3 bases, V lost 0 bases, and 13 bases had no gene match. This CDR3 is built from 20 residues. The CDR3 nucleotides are TGCGCCAGCAGCCAAGAAGGACAGGGACTATCATCATACTATAATTCACCCCTCCACTTT. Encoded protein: CASSQEGQGLSSYYNSPLHF.

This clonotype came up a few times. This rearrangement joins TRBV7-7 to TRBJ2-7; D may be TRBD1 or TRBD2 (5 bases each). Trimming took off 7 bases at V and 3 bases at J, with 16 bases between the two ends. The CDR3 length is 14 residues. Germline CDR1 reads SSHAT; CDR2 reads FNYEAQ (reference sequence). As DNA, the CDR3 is TGTGCCAGCAACGCCCGGGACGCTGTCTACGAGCAGTACTTC. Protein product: CASNARDAVYEQYF.

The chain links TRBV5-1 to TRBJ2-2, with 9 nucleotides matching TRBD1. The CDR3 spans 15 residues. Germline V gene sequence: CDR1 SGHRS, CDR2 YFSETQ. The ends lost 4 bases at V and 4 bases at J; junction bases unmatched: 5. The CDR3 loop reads CASSAGTGFTGELFF. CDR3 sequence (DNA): TGCGCCAGCAGCGCCGGGACAGGGTTCACCGGGGAGCTGTTTTTT. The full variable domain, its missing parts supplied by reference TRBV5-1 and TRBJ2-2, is KAGVTQTPRYLIKTRGQQVTLSCSPISGHRSVSWYQQTPGQGLQFLFEYFSETQRNKGNFPGRFSGRQFSNSRSEMNVSTLELGDSALYLCASSAGTGFTGELFFGEGSRLTVL.

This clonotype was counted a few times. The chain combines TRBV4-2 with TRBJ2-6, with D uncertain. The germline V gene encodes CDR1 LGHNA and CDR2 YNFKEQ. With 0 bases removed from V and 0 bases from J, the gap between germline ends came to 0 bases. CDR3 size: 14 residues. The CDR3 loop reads CASSQDSGANVLTF. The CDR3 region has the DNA TGTGCCAGCAGCCAAGACTCTGGGGCCAACGTCCTGACTTTC.

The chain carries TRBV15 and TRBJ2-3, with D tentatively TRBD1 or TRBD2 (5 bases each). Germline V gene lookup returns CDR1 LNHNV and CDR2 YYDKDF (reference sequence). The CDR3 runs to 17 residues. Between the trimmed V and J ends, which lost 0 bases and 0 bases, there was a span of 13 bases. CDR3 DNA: TGTGCCACCAGCAGAGATAACCCCGGGGCTAGCACAGATACGCAGTATTTT. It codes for CATSRDNPGASTDTQYF.

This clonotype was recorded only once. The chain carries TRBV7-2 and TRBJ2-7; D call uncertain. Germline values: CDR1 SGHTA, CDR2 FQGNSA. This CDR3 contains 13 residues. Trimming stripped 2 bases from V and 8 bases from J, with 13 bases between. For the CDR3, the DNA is TGTGCCAGCAGCTTATCCCACGGTAATAAGCAGTACTTC. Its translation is CASSLSHGNKQYF.

CDR3 sequence: CASSAGTGSGYTF. CDR3 in DNA: TGTGCCAGCAGTGCCGGGACAGGGTCTGGCTACACCTTC. The chain recombines TRBV7-3 with TRBJ1-2, with 9 bases that match TRBD1. The CDR3 totals 13 residues. CDR1 is SGHTA and CDR2 is FQGTGA in the germline V gene. J gave up 7 bases and V 6 bases, and 6 bases lay outside the gene matches. Together with reference TRBV7-3 and TRBJ1-2, the CDR3 gives the full variable domain: GAGVSQTPSNKVTEKGKYVELRCDPISGHTALYWYRQSLGQGPEFLIYFQGTGAADDSGLPNDRFFAVRPEGSVSTLKIQRTERGDSAVYLCASSAGTGSGYTFGSGTRLTVV.

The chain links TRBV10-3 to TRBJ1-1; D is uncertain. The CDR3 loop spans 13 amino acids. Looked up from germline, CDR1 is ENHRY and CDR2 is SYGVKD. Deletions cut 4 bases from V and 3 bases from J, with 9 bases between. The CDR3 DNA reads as TGTGCCATCAGTGGGGCGCCGGACACTGAAGCTTTCTTT. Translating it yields CAISGAPDTEAFF.

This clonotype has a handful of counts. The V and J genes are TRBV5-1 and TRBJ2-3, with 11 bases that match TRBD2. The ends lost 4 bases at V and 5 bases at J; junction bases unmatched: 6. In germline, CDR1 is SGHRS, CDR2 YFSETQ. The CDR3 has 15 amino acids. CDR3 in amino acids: CASSTSGGRGDTQYF. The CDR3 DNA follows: TGCGCCAGCAGCACTAGCGGGGGCCGGGGAGATACGCAGTATTTT.

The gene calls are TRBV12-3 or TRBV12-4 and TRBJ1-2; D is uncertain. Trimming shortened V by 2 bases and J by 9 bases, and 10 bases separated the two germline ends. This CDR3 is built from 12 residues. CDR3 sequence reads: CASSLWAGSYTF. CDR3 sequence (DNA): TGTGCCAGCAGTTTATGGGCGGGAAGCTACACCTTC.